These 20 T cell receptor beta chains came from one sample sequenced in a study of shared clonotypes between healthy human individuals. Clones were sequenced by immunoSEQ multiplex PCR, and TCRdb holds only the in-frame ones, with some missing. The table includes millions of clones, around 90% detected once. The sequenced sample was naive CD4+ T cells sorted from blood. As for subset: CD45RA+ positively selected. All receptors come from a man aged 18 to 30 in good health.

The rearrangement joins TRBV5-4 to TRBJ2-3, with 8 bases that match TRBD2. In germline, CDR1 is SGHNT, CDR2 YYREEE (reference sequence). The CDR3 covers 14 residues. The J segment lost 4 bases and the V segment lost 3 bases, leaving 4 bases of the junction unmatched. CDR3 sequence (DNA): TGTGCCAGCAGCTCTAAGACTAGCGCAGATACGCAGTATTTT. This encodes CASSSKTSADTQYF.

V and J are TRBV10-3 and TRBJ1-2; 9 positions agree with TRBD1. Unmatched junction bases numbered 10, after V lost 7 bases and J lost 4 bases. The length of the CDR3 is 15 residues. The germline gives CDR1 ENHRY, CDR2 SYGVKD. Here the CDR3 reads CAITNQGQGSYGYTF. CDR3 DNA sequence: TGTGCCATCACCAATCAAGGACAGGGGTCCTATGGCTACACCTTC.

This clone was observed once. J is TRBJ2-7 and V is TRBV2; D not certain. With 1 base removed from V and 5 bases from J, the gap between germline ends came to 6 bases. Germline V CDR1 and CDR2: SNHLY, FYNNEI. The CDR3 runs 12 residues. CDR3: CASSEERNEQYF. CDR3 DNA: TGTGCCAGCAGTGAAGAAAGGAACGAGCAGTACTTC.

This chain links TRBV30 with TRBJ1-2; D possibly corresponds to TRBD1 (6 bases). Per germline, CDR1 GTSNPN and CDR2 SVGIG (reference sequence). CDR3 length: 15 residues. Trimming took 2 bases from V and 3 from J, leaving 16 bases between them. CDR3 DNA: TGTGCCTGGAGTTTGGGAGAGGGGGACTACTATGGCTACACCTTC. It yields the protein CAWSLGEGDYYGYTF.

The chain has TRBV27 and TRBJ2-7; TRBD1 is a possible D gene (6 bases). The CDR3 has 15 amino acids. V shed 5 bases and J shed 3 bases, with 17 bases lying between them. Germline loops: CDR1 MNHEY, CDR2 SMNVEV (reference sequence). CDR3 sequence reads: CASSAATGNFYEQYF. CDR3 sequence (DNA): TGTGCCAGCAGTGCTGCGACAGGTAATTTCTACGAGCAGTACTTC.

The rearrangement links TRBV6-5 to TRBJ2-5; 9 nucleotides align to TRBD1. CDR1 MNHEY and CDR2 SVGAGI come from the germline V gene. The CDR3 loop spans 15 amino acids. J lost 5 bases, V lost 4 bases, and 8 bases had no gene match. This chain's CDR3 is CASSSAGTGKETQYF. The CDR3 DNA is TGTGCCAGCAGTTCGGCCGGGACAGGGAAGGAGACCCAGTACTTC.

The V call is TRBV6-4, the J call TRBJ1-6; 7 bases match TRBD1. V lost 5 bases to trimming and J lost 17 bases; unmatched junction nucleotides: 9. CDR1 MRHNA and CDR2 SNTAGT come from the germline V gene. The CDR3 runs 12 residues. The CDR3, as DNA: TGTGCCAGCAGTCCCAGGGGGGGGTTGTTCCACTTT. Translation: CASSPRGGLFHF.

This rearrangement joins TRBV10-3 to TRBJ1-1, with a possible D match to TRBD1 (6 bases). Per germline, CDR1 ENHRY and CDR2 SYGVKD. Trimming stripped 4 bases from V and 2 bases from J, with 17 bases between. CDR3 size: 16 residues. In nucleotides, the CDR3 is TGTGCCATCAGTGGGTTCCAGGGGTGGGGTAACACTGAAGCTTTCTTT. Encoded protein: CAISGFQGWGNTEAFF.

This CDR3 reads CASSWVLEGQYF. CDR3 bases: TGTGCCAGCAGCTGGGTGCTAGAGGGCCAGTACTTC. This chain connects TRBV7-6 to TRBJ2-5; possible D gene TRBD2, 5 bases. V was shortened by 4 bases and J by 10 bases, with 13 bases between the two germline ends. The CDR3 has 12 residues. The germline V gene encodes CDR1 SGHVS and CDR2 FNYEAQ.

The gene calls are TRBV7-9 and TRBJ2-7, with 10 bases matching TRBD1. The J segment lost 1 base and the V segment lost 2 bases, leaving 2 bases of the junction unmatched. The CDR3 has 15 residues. The germline gives CDR1 SEHNR, CDR2 FQNEAQ (reference sequence). CDR3 in DNA: TGTGCCAGCAGCTTACGGACAGGGGGATCCTACGAGCAGTACTTC. This encodes CASSLRTGGSYEQYF.

This chain joins TRBV7-9 and TRBJ2-7, with TRBD2 matching 7 bases. Germline loops: CDR1 SEHNR, CDR2 FQNEAQ (reference sequence). The CDR3 contains 16 residues. Unmatched junction bases numbered 9, after V lost 0 bases and J lost 4 bases. As DNA, the CDR3 is TGTGCCAGCAGCTTAGCGTCGTGGGGGGGGAATTACGAGCAGTACTTC. Amino acid sequence: CASSLASWGGNYEQYF. Full variable domain (outside the CDR3, taken from reference TRBV7-9 and TRBJ2-7): DTGVSQNPRHKITKRGQNVTFRCDPISEHNRLYWYRQTLGQGPEFLTYFQNEAQLEKSRLLSDRFSAERPKGSFSTLEIQRTEQGDSAMYLCASSLASWGGNYEQYFGPGTRLTVT.

This clone was recorded only once. This chain links TRBV28 with TRBJ2-3; TRBD2 might be the D (5 bases). The V gene lost 8 bases and the J gene lost 6 bases, with 18 bases spanning the gap. The CDR3 is made up of 14 amino acids. Germline values: CDR1 MDHEN, CDR2 SYDVKM. CDR3 sequence (DNA): TGTGCCAGCGTTGAGGGCCGGGCGGTCGATACGCAGTATTTT. Its translation is CASVEGRAVDTQYF.

The chain uses TRBV7-2 and TRBJ2-5, with 8 bases that match TRBD2. V lost 5 bases, J lost 4 bases, and 18 bases stayed unmatched. Germline V gene data show CDR1 as SGHTA and CDR2 as FQGNSA. The CDR3 is made up of 18 amino acids. Here the CDR3 DNA reads TGTGCCAGCAGCCTGACCTCGGGACTAGGATCTTGGGGAGAGACCCAGTACTTC. It is translated as CASSLTSGLGSWGETQYF.

The chain combines TRBV29-1 with TRBJ2-1, with a weak D call TRBD2 (5 bases). CDR1 and CDR2 (germline): SQVTM, ANQGSEA. This CDR3 contains 13 residues. The ends were cut back, 2 bases at V and 9 bases at J, with 14 bases in the middle. DNA of the CDR3: TGCAGCGTTGAACGAGTAACCGGGGTTGAGCAGTTCTTC. This translates into CSVERVTGVEQFF.

V gene TRBV19 combines with J gene TRBJ2-1; D not resolved. V was cut by 10 bases and J by 4 bases, with 17 bases left in between. The CDR3 loop spans 14 amino acids. From germline, CDR1 is LNHDA and CDR2 SQIVND (reference sequence). CDR3 region: CATTKGYPYNEQFF. The CDR3 nucleotides read TGTGCCACCACCAAAGGGTACCCATACAATGAGCAGTTCTTC.

The CDR3 spells CASSQGVGAVNEKLFF. The CDR3 DNA sequence: TGCGCCAGCAGCCAAGGGGTAGGGGCGGTAAATGAAAAACTGTTTTTT. The rearrangement links TRBV4-1 to TRBJ1-4; tentative D call: TRBD1 (5 bases). Germline CDR1 MGHRA, CDR2 YSYEKL. V was cut by 1 base and J by 5 bases, with 14 bases left in between. The CDR3 is 16 amino acids.

V usage is TRBV2 and J usage is TRBJ2-7, with 14 bases matching TRBD2. The CDR3 is 15 residues long. J was trimmed by 7 bases and V by 3 bases; bases with no gene match: 5. Germline-derived CDR1 and CDR2 are SNHLY and FYNNEI. CDR3 coding DNA: TGTGCCAGCAGTGAGACTAGCGGGAGGGTGGAAGAGCAGTACTTC. Translating it yields CASSETSGRVEEQYF.

Here the CDR3 reads CASRRISEQFF. Written as DNA, the CDR3 is TGTGCCAGCAGGAGGATATCTGAGCAGTTCTTC. The chain has TRBV2 and TRBJ2-1; no reliable D call. V was pared by 6 bases and J by 9 bases, with 9 bases between. The CDR3 length is 11 residues. The V gene's germline CDR1 is SNHLY and CDR2 FYNNEI.

Comments on this clone: Different DNA sequences within this sample yield the same CDR3. CDR3 sequence: CASSHSTDTQYF. DNA of the CDR3: TGTGCCAGCAGTCATTCGACGGATACGCAGTATTTT. This chain uses TRBV6-5 with TRBJ2-3; D not certain. Germline assignment: CDR1 MNHEY and CDR2 SVGAGI. The V end lost 5 bases, the J end lost 6 bases, and 9 bases lay between the germline ends. The CDR3 consists of 12 residues.

V gene TRBV18 combines with J gene TRBJ2-5; 13 nucleotides line up with TRBD2. The CDR3 is 15 residues long. The V segment lost 6 bases and the J segment 5 bases; nucleotides outside the gene matches: 6. Germline values: CDR1 KGHSH, CDR2 LQKENI. Here the CDR3 reads CASSPRTSGSETQYF. CDR3 coding DNA: TGTGCCAGCTCCCCCCGGACTAGCGGGAGCGAGACCCAGTACTTC.